This TCR beta chain was profiled in a study of T cell responses to AZD1222 COVID-19 vaccine. Study observations and caveats: Donors skewed white British and female; clonal diversity was possibly underestimated. All repertoire sampling was performed exclusively after the peak T cell response. Reports indicate that nearly half of spike-specific TCRs are directed at unmutated variant regions. Vaccine-associated CD4 TCRs ranged over spike, dominating at 160-218 and 743-854.

Comment on this clone: No antigen is known for it.

The length of the CDR3 is 14 residues. Trimming stripped 5 bases from V and 6 bases from J, with 17 bases between. Germline V gene data show CDR1 as SGHKS and CDR2 as YYEKEE (reference sequence). Clones were read by immunoSEQ multiplex PCR, and TCRdb kept only the in-frame ones, dropping some. The sample holds roughly 80,000 clones, roughly 90% seen once. This clonotype was sampled from an adult in good health. The rearrangement joins TRBV5-5 to TRBJ1-1; D unresolved. This material consisted of peripheral blood, taken on day 0 of MenACWY control vaccination. The chain's CDR3 is CASSPTVDGSEAFF. The CDR3 DNA reads as TGTGCCAGCAGTCCCACCGTCGACGGGTCTGAAGCTTTCTTT. Complete variable domain (other parts from reference TRBV5-5 and TRBJ1-1): DAGVTQSPTHLIKTRGQQVTLRCSPISGHKSVSWYQQVLGQGPQFIFQYYEKEERGRGNFPDRFSARQFPNYSSELNVNALLLGDSALYLCASSPTVDGSEAFFGQGTRLTVV.